The 21 T cell receptor beta chains given below trace back to one sample, sequenced in a study of blood T cell repertoires in COVID-19. The repertoire was sequenced with immunoSEQ multiplex PCR; TCRdb's copy has only in-frame clones and lacks some. Of some 23,000 clones in the sample, around 88% were seen once. The sample was peripheral blood. These receptor sequences come from a human donor with active COVID-19. The donor label of this sample is uncertain.

The J gene is TRBJ2-1, the V gene TRBV29-1, with TRBD1 matching 7 bases. The germline gives CDR1 SQVTM, CDR2 ANQGSEA. The CDR3 is made up of 13 amino acids. The V gene end was trimmed by 8 bases and the J gene end by 4 bases; junction bases not matched to a gene: 8. CDR3 DNA sequence: TGCAGCTCCGATTCCAGGGGGTACAATGAGCAGTTCTTC. It encodes CSSDSRGYNEQFF.

The rearrangement links TRBV12-5 to TRBJ2-7; unclear D gene. Trimming cost V 2 bases and J 2 bases, with 10 bases left between them. Per the germline V gene, CDR1 is LGHNT and CDR2 is FRNRAP. This CDR3 comprises 14 residues. CDR3 nucleotides: TGTGCTAGTGGTTTGACGAACAGTACCTACGAGCAGTACTTC. Translation gives CASGLTNSTYEQYF.

V is TRBV2 and J is TRBJ1-4; D uncertain. Deletions cut 1 base from V and 3 bases from J, with 15 bases between. Germline assignment: CDR1 SNHLY and CDR2 FYNNEI. This CDR3 comprises 17 residues. CDR3 amino acids: CASSEEYSRRANEKLFF. Written as DNA, the CDR3 is TGTGCCAGCAGTGAAGAGTACTCTCGGAGAGCTAATGAAAAACTGTTTTTT.

The chain combines TRBV6-2 or TRBV6-3 with TRBJ1-1, with 7 bases aligning to TRBD1. The CDR3 sequence is 15 residues long. Losses at the gene ends were 0 bases for V and 4 bases for J; bases not matched to a gene: 5. Germline V gene data show CDR1 as MNHEY and CDR2 as SVGEGT. The CDR3 protein is CASSYSGTEVTEAFF. CDR3 nucleotide sequence: TGTGCCAGCAGTTACTCTGGGACAGAGGTCACTGAAGCTTTCTTT.

This chain connects TRBV12-5 to TRBJ2-1; D is unclear. V was cut by 6 bases and J by 3 bases, with 9 bases left in between. Germline V gene lookup returns CDR1 LGHNT and CDR2 FRNRAP. There are 13 residues in the CDR3. CDR3 nucleotide sequence: TGTGCTAGTGGCCGAGACAACTACAATGAGCAGTTCTTC. Translating it yields CASGRDNYNEQFF.

V gene TRBV5-1 combines with J gene TRBJ1-6, with 10 positions matching TRBD1. CDR3 length: 16 amino acids. CDR1 and CDR2 from the germline V gene are SGHRS and YFSETQ. V shed 0 bases, J shed 8 bases, and the junction held 5 bases outside the gene matches. The CDR3, as DNA: TGCGCCAGCAGCTTGGATGGACAGGGGGACTATTCACCCCTCCACTTT. Translation gives CASSLDGQGDYSPLHF.

Concerning this clone: This specimen includes other DNA sequences encoding the same CDR3. The chain combines TRBV11-2 with TRBJ2-7, with TRBD2 matching 12 bases. Germline values: CDR1 SGHAT, CDR2 FQNNGV. CDR3 size: 15 residues. Trimming removed 4 bases from V and 1 base from J; junction bases left unmatched: 2. The CDR3 DNA sequence: TGTGCCAGCAGCTCCGGACTAGCGGGATCCTACGAGCAGTACTTC. Encoded protein: CASSSGLAGSYEQYF. The variable domain in full, with the rest retrieved from reference TRBV11-2 and TRBJ2-7, is EAGVAQSPRYKIIEKRQSVAFWCNPISGHATLYWYQQILGQGPKLLIQFQNNGVVDDSQLPKDRFSAERLKGVDSTLKIQPAKLEDSAVYLCASSSGLAGSYEQYFGPGTRLTVT.

The gene calls are TRBV18 and TRBJ2-7, with D possibly TRBD2 on 6 matching bases. Deletions cut 1 base from V and 5 bases from J, with 12 bases between. Germline loops: CDR1 KGHSH, CDR2 LQKENI. The CDR3 is 14 amino acids. The CDR3 here is CASSPQRVGDEQYF. The CDR3 region has the DNA TGTGCCAGCTCACCACAGCGGGTGGGGGACGAGCAGTACTTC.

The chain is built from TRBV24-1 and TRBJ1-2; 7 bases match TRBD1. With 5 bases clipped from V and 2 bases from J, the junction kept 16 bases outside the gene matches. This CDR3 spans 18 amino acids. Germline CDR1 KGHDR, CDR2 SFDVKD. Written as DNA, the CDR3 is TGTGCCACCAGTGTTGGAGGACAGGCTACAGACTTAAACTATGGCTACACCTTC. It yields the protein CATSVGGQATDLNYGYTF.

CDR3 nucleotide sequence: TGTGCCAGCAGCCCCCGACAGGGGGACGGAAACACCATATATTTT. Its protein is CASSPRQGDGNTIYF. V is TRBV7-8 and J is TRBJ1-3, with 9 positions matching TRBD1. The CDR3 covers 15 residues. Germline values: CDR1 SGHVS, CDR2 FQNEAQ. The ends lost 5 bases at V and 4 bases at J; junction bases unmatched: 6.

The chain is built from TRBV13 and TRBJ2-2; TRBD2 agrees at 8 bases. CDR1 PRHDT and CDR2 FYEKMQ come from the germline V gene (reference sequence). V lost 3 bases and J lost 2; bases outside the gene matches: 2. CDR3 length equals 15 residues. The CDR3 region has the DNA TGTGCCAGCAGCTTTGGACTAGCCAACACCGGGGAGCTGTTTTTT. Its translation is CASSFGLANTGELFF.

The chain joins TRBV12-5 to TRBJ2-1, with 8 bases that match TRBD2. There are 15 residues in the CDR3. V was pared by 3 bases and J by 9 bases, with 10 bases of the junction left unmatched. The germline V gene encodes CDR1 LGHNT and CDR2 FRNRAP. The CDR3 DNA reads TGTGCTAGTGGTTTTCGGGGGGGGCGCAAAGTTGAGCAGTTCTTC. The encoded protein is CASGFRGGRKVEQFF.

The chain carries TRBV7-6 and TRBJ2-2; 7 positions match TRBD1. This CDR3 spans 15 amino acids. With V trimmed by 7 bases and J by 2 bases, 7 bases remained unmatched. CDR1 and CDR2 (germline): SGHVS, FNYEAQ. CDR3 sequence reads: CASKRDSTNTGELFF. In DNA, the CDR3 is TGTGCCAGCAAACGGGACAGCACTAACACCGGGGAGCTGTTTTTT. The whole variable domain, remainder taken from reference TRBV7-6 and TRBJ2-2, is GAGVSQSPRYKVTKRGQDVALRCDPISGHVSLYWYRQALGQGPEFLTYFNYEAQQDKSGLPNDRFSAERPEGSISTLTIQRTEQRDSAMYRCASKRDSTNTGELFFGEGSRLTVL.

This chain links TRBV11-2 with TRBJ1-1; TRBD1 matches at 11 bases. In germline, CDR1 is SGHAT, CDR2 FQNNGV. The V gene end was trimmed by 5 bases and the J gene end by 5 bases; junction bases not matched to a gene: 13. The CDR3 has 17 amino acids. CDR3 protein: CASSRHASGTGGTEAFF. Written as DNA, the CDR3 is TGTGCCAGCAGCCGACACGCATCGGGGACAGGGGGAACTGAAGCTTTCTTT.

V is TRBV11-3 and J is TRBJ2-1, with 9 bases fitting TRBD2. The CDR3 is 15 residues long. Per the germline V gene, CDR1 is SGHNT and CDR2 is YENEEA. V was clipped by 4 bases and J by 4 bases; unmatched bases: 5. The chain's CDR3 is CASSWGAGGYNEQFF. CDR3 nucleotides: TGTGCCAGCAGCTGGGGCGCGGGAGGGTACAATGAGCAGTTCTTC.

The rearrangement uses TRBV28 and TRBJ2-7; 11 positions match TRBD1. The CDR3 consists of 15 residues. Germline assignment: CDR1 MDHEN and CDR2 SYDVKM. V was pared by 6 bases and J by 2 bases, with 6 bases of the junction left unmatched. The CDR3 region is CASRGQGVWAYEQYF. CDR3 coding DNA: TGTGCCAGCAGGGGACAGGGGGTTTGGGCCTACGAGCAGTACTTC.

The V call is TRBV6-5, the J call TRBJ2-7; 7 positions agree with TRBD1. The ends lost 6 bases at V and 2 bases at J; junction bases unmatched: 7. Germline loops: CDR1 MNHEY, CDR2 SVGAGI. This CDR3 contains 14 residues. CDR3 sequence (DNA): TGTGCCAGCAGAAGTGGGACAGCTCCCTACGAGCAGTACTTC. Its translation is CASRSGTAPYEQYF.

The J gene is TRBJ2-1, the V gene TRBV5-1, with D uncertain. V was cut by 5 bases and J by 2 bases, with 11 bases left in between. Germline V lookup: CDR1 SGHRS, CDR2 YFSETQ. The CDR3 runs to 14 residues. The CDR3 coding sequence is TGCGCCAGCAGAAATTACTTTACCTACAATGAGCAGTTCTTC. It encodes CASRNYFTYNEQFF.

This chain connects TRBV12-3 or TRBV12-4 to TRBJ2-1; D possibly corresponds to TRBD2 (5 bases). With 5 bases removed from V and 15 bases from J, the gap between germline ends came to 20 bases. CDR3 length: 13 residues. This CDR3 is CASSLPPAEERFF. The DNA for the CDR3 is TGTGCCAGCAGTCTGCCCCCAGCGGAGGAACGGTTCTTC.

This sequence joins TRBV19 and TRBJ2-7; 11 bases agree with TRBD2. V lost 7 bases, J lost 2 bases, and 4 bases stayed unmatched. This CDR3 has 14 amino acids. Germline lookup yields CDR1 LNHDA and CDR2 SQIVND (reference sequence). The CDR3 DNA follows: TGTGCCAGTACCCCTAGCGGGAGGACCTACGAGCAGTACTTC. This encodes CASTPSGRTYEQYF.

The chain carries TRBV2 and TRBJ1-2; no firm D call. The CDR3 is 11 amino acids. The V and J ends lost 7 bases and 8 bases respectively, with 11 bases between them. The germline V gene has CDR1 SNHLY and CDR2 FYNNEI. CDR3 residues: CASMAGVGYTF. The CDR3 coding sequence is TGTGCCAGCATGGCCGGGGTAGGCTACACCTTC.